The clone carrying this T cell receptor (beta chain) turned up a few times. This sample stems from a study of patients and donors after allogeneic stem cell transplantation. TCRdb re-called the RT-PCR reads with MiXCR, one entry per CDR3 protein. The repertoire holds around 150,000 distinct CDR3 sequences, approximately 35% seen once, with roughly 50% in the top ten. CDR1 and CDR2 (germline): KGHDR, SFDVKD. The ends were cut back, 3 bases at V and 7 bases at J, with 15 bases in the middle. This CDR3 has 15 amino acids. The sequenced sample was blood, either unsorted or a sorted T cell fraction (not recorded which). The gene calls are TRBV24-1 and TRBJ1-5; D perhaps matches TRBD1 (5 bases). The source is a human donor who was either an allogeneic HSCT recipient or a stem cell or donor lymphocyte infusion donor (not recorded which). It is not recorded whose cells these are; they may come from a transplant donor. In DNA, the CDR3 is TGTGCCACCAGTGATCAAACAGACAGAGACCAGCCCCAGCATTTT. Translating gives CATSDQTDRDQPQHF.